This is a list of T cell receptor beta chains from one sample in a study of T cell changes during pregnancy in multiple sclerosis. Using immunoSEQ multiplex PCR, the repertoire was profiled, and TCRdb retains in-frame clones only, with some absent. The repertoire holds tens of thousands of clones, with 90% to 95% as singletons. The starting material was peripheral blood, obtained after pregnancy. Receptor source: a female donor in good health, enrolled as a control in a pregnancy study. CDR3s include the opening cysteine and the closing phenylalanine or tryptophan. D genes are given only for firm matches. The size entry is marked missing in some rows and otherwise reads once, few, many or a size class.

j_gene: TRBJ2-3; abundance: few; v_gene: TRBV4-2; d_gene: TRBD2; CDR3aa: CASSSVAGGPIGTDTQYF
j_gene: TRBJ1-6; abundance: .; v_gene: TRBV5-4; d_gene: .; CDR3aa: CASSRPGAHNSPLHF
j_gene: TRBJ1-2; abundance: .; v_gene: TRBV7-2; d_gene: .; CDR3aa: CASSLGQSVDYTF
j_gene: TRBJ2-2; abundance: .; v_gene: TRBV7-2; d_gene: .; CDR3aa: CASSLKGLGGTGELFF
j_gene: TRBJ1-1; abundance: .; v_gene: TRBV7-8; d_gene: TRBD1; CDR3aa: CASSSRTGVLNTEAFF
j_gene: TRBJ2-7; abundance: .; v_gene: TRBV2; d_gene: TRBD1; CDR3aa: CASRNRGRNGEQYF
j_gene: TRBJ1-2; abundance: once; v_gene: TRBV7-2; d_gene: TRBD1; CDR3aa: CASSFDRAGGYTF
j_gene: TRBJ1-2; abundance: .; v_gene: TRBV6-5; d_gene: .; CDR3aa: CASSYSTGRVYTF
j_gene: TRBJ2-3; abundance: .; v_gene: TRBV7-2; d_gene: TRBD2; CDR3aa: CASSLVYSGGESQYF
j_gene: TRBJ2-3; abundance: .; v_gene: TRBV19; d_gene: .; CDR3aa: CASSRAGSTDTQYF
j_gene: TRBJ2-3; abundance: .; v_gene: TRBV15; d_gene: .; CDR3aa: CATSSPGGTDTQYF
j_gene: TRBJ2-3; abundance: .; v_gene: TRBV6-5; d_gene: TRBD2; CDR3aa: CASSSLAGGLIDTQYF
j_gene: TRBJ2-5; abundance: .; v_gene: TRBV20-1; d_gene: .; CDR3aa: CSAPLRETQYF
j_gene: TRBJ1-1; abundance: few; v_gene: TRBV11-2; d_gene: .; CDR3aa: CASSPSVDTEAFF
j_gene: TRBJ1-6; abundance: once; v_gene: TRBV13; d_gene: TRBD1; CDR3aa: CASSSFTRDRASSSYNSPLHF
j_gene: TRBJ1-1; abundance: .; v_gene: TRBV19; d_gene: .; CDR3aa: CASTTGPRARHTEAFF
j_gene: TRBJ2-5; abundance: .; v_gene: TRBV7-9; d_gene: TRBD1; CDR3aa: CASSLATGGIRETQYF
j_gene: TRBJ2-7; abundance: .; v_gene: TRBV6-6; d_gene: TRBD1; CDR3aa: CATGRTGDYEQYF
j_gene: TRBJ1-1; abundance: once; v_gene: TRBV7-8; d_gene: TRBD1; CDR3aa: CASSQGTGKGVNTEAFF
j_gene: TRBJ1-2; abundance: .; v_gene: TRBV14; d_gene: .; CDR3aa: CASSQFAGNGYTF
j_gene: TRBJ1-2; abundance: .; v_gene: TRBV5-4; d_gene: TRBD1; CDR3aa: CASSFTDRGNYGYTF
j_gene: TRBJ2-7; abundance: .; v_gene: TRBV30; d_gene: .; CDR3aa: CACHSVAGYYEQYF
j_gene: TRBJ2-3; abundance: once; v_gene: TRBV15; d_gene: .; CDR3aa: CATSRNHPQDTQYF
j_gene: TRBJ1-5; abundance: .; v_gene: TRBV5-5; d_gene: .; CDR3aa: CASSLEGRVDRQPQHF
j_gene: TRBJ2-5; abundance: .; v_gene: TRBV18; d_gene: TRBD1; CDR3aa: CASSPTTGEGETQYF
j_gene: TRBJ1-1; abundance: .; v_gene: TRBV20-1; d_gene: .; CDR3aa: CSVKLQVEAFF
j_gene: TRBJ2-5; abundance: .; v_gene: TRBV7-7; d_gene: TRBD1; CDR3aa: CASTRTGSGETQYF
j_gene: TRBJ1-1; abundance: .; v_gene: TRBV29-1; d_gene: .; CDR3aa: CSVGLGANTEAFF
j_gene: TRBJ1-5; abundance: .; v_gene: TRBV4-2; d_gene: .; CDR3aa: CASSQDSGEVQPQHF
j_gene: TRBJ1-3; abundance: .; v_gene: TRBV19; d_gene: TRBD1; CDR3aa: CASSPGTGIGNTIYF
j_gene: TRBJ2-1; abundance: once; v_gene: TRBV25-1; d_gene: .; CDR3aa: CASSEYLSSEQFF
j_gene: TRBJ2-7; abundance: .; v_gene: TRBV2; d_gene: TRBD1; CDR3aa: CASFYRGSEQYF
j_gene: TRBJ2-5; abundance: once; v_gene: TRBV4-1; d_gene: TRBD2; CDR3aa: CASSLGLAGGLRTQYF
j_gene: TRBJ1-2; abundance: .; v_gene: TRBV6-6; d_gene: .; CDR3aa: CASSPLANYGYTF
j_gene: TRBJ1-1; abundance: .; v_gene: TRBV23-1; d_gene: .; CDR3aa: CASRWGGTEAFF
j_gene: TRBJ2-3; abundance: .; v_gene: TRBV5-1; d_gene: TRBD2; CDR3aa: CASSLKSGGPASTDTQYF
j_gene: TRBJ2-7; abundance: .; v_gene: TRBV28; d_gene: .; CDR3aa: CASSFRGSITYEQYF
j_gene: TRBJ2-7; abundance: .; v_gene: TRBV7-6; d_gene: TRBD1; CDR3aa: CASSRGQGLSYEQYF
j_gene: TRBJ1-2; abundance: .; v_gene: TRBV30; d_gene: TRBD1; CDR3aa: CAWSGNTGAGGYTF
j_gene: TRBJ1-5; abundance: once; v_gene: TRBV19; d_gene: TRBD1; CDR3aa: CASSIPTGSFQPQHF
j_gene: TRBJ1-1; abundance: .; v_gene: TRBV4-3; d_gene: TRBD1; CDR3aa: CASSQDRESLAEAFF
j_gene: TRBJ1-4; abundance: .; v_gene: TRBV18; d_gene: .; CDR3aa: CASSPQGHNEKLFF
j_gene: TRBJ1-2; abundance: .; v_gene: TRBV5-1; d_gene: .; CDR3aa: CASSLGGDGGYTF
j_gene: TRBJ1-3; abundance: .; v_gene: TRBV4-2; d_gene: .; CDR3aa: CASSWEGSSGNTIYF